The T cell receptor (beta chain) under discussion was sequenced for a study of blood T cells in healthy people across ages. The CDR3 sequence is 17 residues long. Germline loops: CDR1 SGHVS, CDR2 FQNEAQ. Trimming took 1 base from V and 0 from J, leaving 16 bases between them. Per sample, extraction of total RNA gave at least 6 micrograms in every case. Points on this clonotype: Its antigen is not identified.

Study-wide results and limits: Using unsorted PBMCs precluded a conclusive naive versus antigen-experienced comparison. Investigators viewed diversity estimates from one million T cells as underestimates, the study reported.

With a J-beta primer mix and a sample-barcoded 5' primer, a second PCR ran about 6 to 11 cycles. Every cDNA molecule carried a tag from a template-switch adaptor bearing 12 random nucleotides. TCRdb called the 5' RACE reads again in MiXCR, with one record for every CDR3 protein. The profile shows approximately 780,000 distinct CDR3 sequences, roughly 26% of them singletons. This sample was shared with a second study, whose subject was T cells of mothers and their children.

What was sequenced was blood. The TCR was taken from a boy between 5 and 17 years old in good health. J is TRBJ2-7 and V is TRBV7-8; D possibly uses TRBD1 or TRBD2 (6 bases each). This CDR3 reads CASSLVVRGGTSYEQYF. In DNA, the CDR3 is TGTGCCAGCAGCTTAGTTGTCAGGGGCGGGACCTCCTACGAGCAGTACTTC.